These T cell receptor beta chains were read from a single sample in a study of T cell changes during pregnancy in multiple sclerosis. Profiled with immunoSEQ multiplex PCR; TCRdb holds only in-frame clones, not every one. The sample has under 130,000 clones; 80% to 95% are singletons. This material consisted of peripheral blood, taken after pregnancy. The receptors were sampled from a female donor with multiple sclerosis, enrolled in a pregnancy study. Both conserved end residues are part of each CDR3. D genes are given only for firm matches. Clone size is stated in some rows and not others, as once, few, many or a class when expanded.

>TRBJ2-5|TRBV5-6|.|TRBD1
TGTGCCAGCAGCTTTGGGCAGGGGGAAGAGACCCAGTACTTC
CASSFGQGEETQYF
>TRBJ2-5|TRBV6-1|.|.
TGTGCCAGCAGCAGGGTCGGGGAGACCCAGTACTTC
CASSRVGETQYF
>TRBJ2-2|TRBV10-3|.|.
TGTGCCATCAGTAGCGTTGGCACCGGGGAGCTGTTTTTT
CAISSVGTGELFF
>TRBJ1-2|TRBV2|.|.
TGTGCCAGCAAAGGGGGACTAGCGTCCAATAGCTACACCTTC
CASKGGLASNSYTF
>TRBJ2-1|TRBV7-2|.|TRBD2
TGTGCCAGCAGCTTAACCGGGACTAGCGGGACCTGGGGGCAGTTCTTC
CASSLTGTSGTWGQFF
>TRBJ1-1|TRBV9|.|.
TGTGCCAGCAGACCTGGACAGCTTGACACTGAAGCTTTCTTT
CASRPGQLDTEAFF
>TRBJ1-4|TRBV19|.|TRBD1
TGTGCCAGTAGGGGACAGATATCAGCAACTAATGAAAAACTGTTTTTT
CASRGQISATNEKLFF
>TRBJ2-6|TRBV9|.|TRBD2
TGTGCCAGCAGCGTAGCCCCGGGACTAGCGTCAGGGGCCAACGTCCTGACTTTC
CASSVAPGLASGANVLTF
>TRBJ2-7|TRBV5-1|.|TRBD1
TGCGCCAGCACCCCGGACAGGGCGAGTGGGGAGCAGTACTTC
CASTPDRASGEQYF
>TRBJ2-7|TRBV5-4|.|.
TGTGCCAGCAGCGCCGACGGGGGGCCGCGCTACGAGCAGTACTTC
CASSADGGPRYEQYF
>TRBJ2-7|TRBV7-3|.|.
TGTGCCAGCAGCTTAAGGGGGCGGAATACCTACGAGCAGTACTTC
CASSLRGRNTYEQYF
>TRBJ2-1|TRBV10-3|.|TRBD1
TGTGCCATCAGTGAGTCGCGACAGGGATTCGGTGAGCAGTTCTTC
CAISESRQGFGEQFF
>TRBJ1-6|TRBV5-1|few|.
TGCGCCAGCAGCTTGGGACAGGATAATTCACCCCTCCACTTT
CASSLGQDNSPLHF
>TRBJ1-1|TRBV9|.|.
TGTGCCAGCAGCCAGTGGACCGGGAGTGAAGCTTTCTTT
CASSQWTGSEAFF
>TRBJ2-5|TRBV19|once|.
TGTGCCAGTAGTTCAGTGAATGCGGCGAAGACCCAGTACTTC
CASSSVNAAKTQYF
>TRBJ1-6|TRBV11-2|.|.
TGTGCCAGCAGCTTAGGTCAGGGAACGTCCTATAATTCACCCCTCCACTTT
CASSLGQGTSYNSPLHF
>TRBJ2-1|TRBV2|.|TRBD2
TGTGCCAGCAGTGAACTATCTAGCGGGAGAACCTACAATGAGCAGTTCTTC
CASSELSSGRTYNEQFF
>TRBJ1-6|TRBV7-9|.|TRBD1
TGTGCCAGCAGCACGTCCGGGACAGCCAATTCACCCCTCCACTTT
CASSTSGTANSPLHF
>TRBJ1-5|TRBV2|few|.
TGTGCCAGCAAACGGCCGGGGGTGGGCAATCAGCCCCAGCATTTT
CASKRPGVGNQPQHF
>TRBJ1-1|TRBV5-1|.|.
TGCGCCAGCAGCTTGGACAGGGCTCACACTGAAGCTTTCTTT
CASSLDRAHTEAFF
>TRBJ2-7|TRBV5-6|.|.
TGTGCCAGCAGCTTGGGTCTGGAGTTCTACGAGCAGTACTTC
CASSLGLEFYEQYF
>TRBJ2-1|TRBV7-3|.|TRBD1
TGTGCCAGCAGCTCGTACTTAACAGGGGGGGAGCAGTTCTTC
CASSSYLTGGEQFF
>TRBJ1-3|TRBV5-5|once|TRBD1
TGTGCCAGCAGCTTCGAACAGGGGCAATCTGGAAACACCATATATTTT
CASSFEQGQSGNTIYF
>TRBJ1-3|TRBV6-1|.|.
TGTGCCAGCAGTGGGGGGCCGAGCTCTGGAAACACCATATATTTT
CASSGGPSSGNTIYF
>TRBJ1-2|TRBV7-9|.|.
TGTGCCAGCAGCTTACCTGTCGGGTCATATGGCTACACCTTC
CASSLPVGSYGYTF
>TRBJ2-3|TRBV2|.|.
TGTGCCAGCCGAACCACACCCGCAGATACGCAGTATTTT
CASRTTPADTQYF
>TRBJ1-3|TRBV10-3|.|.
TGTGCCATCAGTCAGGAGGGGCGAGGAAACACCATATATTTT
CAISQEGRGNTIYF